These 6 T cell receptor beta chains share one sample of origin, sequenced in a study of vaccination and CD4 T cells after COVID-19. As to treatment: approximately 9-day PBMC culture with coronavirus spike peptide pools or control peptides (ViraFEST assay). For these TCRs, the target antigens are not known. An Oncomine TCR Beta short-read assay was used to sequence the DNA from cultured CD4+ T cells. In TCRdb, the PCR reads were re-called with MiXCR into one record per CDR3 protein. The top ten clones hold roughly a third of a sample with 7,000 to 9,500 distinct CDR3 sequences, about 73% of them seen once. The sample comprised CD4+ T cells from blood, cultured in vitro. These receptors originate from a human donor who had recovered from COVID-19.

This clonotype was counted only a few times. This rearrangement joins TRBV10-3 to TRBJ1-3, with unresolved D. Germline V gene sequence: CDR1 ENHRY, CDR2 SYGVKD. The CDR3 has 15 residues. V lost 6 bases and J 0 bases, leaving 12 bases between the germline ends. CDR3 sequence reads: CAIRALGSSGNTIYF. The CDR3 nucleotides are TGTGCCATCAGAGCTTTGGGGTCCTCTGGAAACACCATATATTTT.

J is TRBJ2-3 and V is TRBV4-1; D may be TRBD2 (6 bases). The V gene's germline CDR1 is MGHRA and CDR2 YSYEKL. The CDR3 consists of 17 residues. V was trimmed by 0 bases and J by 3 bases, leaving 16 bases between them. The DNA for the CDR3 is TGCGCCAGCAGCCAAGATCCTAGCGCCTACGAAACAGATACGCAGTATTTT. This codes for CASSQDPSAYETDTQYF.

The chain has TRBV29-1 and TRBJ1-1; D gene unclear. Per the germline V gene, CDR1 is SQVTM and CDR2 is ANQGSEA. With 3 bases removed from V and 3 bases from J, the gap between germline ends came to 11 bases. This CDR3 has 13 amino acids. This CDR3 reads CSVDGVRDTEAFF. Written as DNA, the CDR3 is TGCAGCGTTGACGGGGTGAGGGACACTGAAGCTTTCTTT.

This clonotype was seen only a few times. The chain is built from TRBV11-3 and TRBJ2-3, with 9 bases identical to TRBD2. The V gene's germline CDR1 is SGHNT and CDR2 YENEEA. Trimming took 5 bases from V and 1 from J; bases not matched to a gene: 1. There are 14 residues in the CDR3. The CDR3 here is CASSRTSGTDTQYF. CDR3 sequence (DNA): TGTGCCAGCAGCCGGACTAGCGGCACAGATACGCAGTATTTT.

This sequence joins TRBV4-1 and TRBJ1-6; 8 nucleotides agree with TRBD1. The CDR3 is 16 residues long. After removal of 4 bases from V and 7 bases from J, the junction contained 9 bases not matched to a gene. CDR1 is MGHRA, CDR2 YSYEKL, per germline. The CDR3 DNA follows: TGCGCCAGCAGCCTCCTGGCGGGACAGGTCAATTCACCCCTCCACTTT. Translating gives CASSLLAGQVNSPLHF.

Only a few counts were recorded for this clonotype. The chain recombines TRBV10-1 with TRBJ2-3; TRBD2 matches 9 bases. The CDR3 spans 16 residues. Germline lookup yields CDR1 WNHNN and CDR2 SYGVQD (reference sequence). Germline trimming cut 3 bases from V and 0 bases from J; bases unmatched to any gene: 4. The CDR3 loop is CASSDPGLASTDTQYF. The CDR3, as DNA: TGCGCCAGCAGTGACCCCGGACTAGCGAGCACAGATACGCAGTATTTT.